The present T cell receptor beta chain was sequenced within a study of graft-versus-host responses after intestinal transplantation. For the study at large: Multivisceral, liver-intestinal, or isolated intestinal grafts went to recipients. All of the recipients had induction that used anti-thymocyte globulin, then tacrolimus and steroids for 2 to 3 years. Findings and limits, study-wide: Recipient marrow held GvH clones, some first seen in ileum or blood. Levels of circulating GvH clones at their peak were associated with early post-transplant HvG declines.

Germline V CDR1 and CDR2: MRHNA, SNTAGT. CDR3 length: 15 amino acids. V was cut by 3 bases and J by 0 bases, with 8 bases left in between. Profiled with immunoSEQ multiplex PCR; TCRdb holds only in-frame clones, not every one. The sample has 15,000 to 20,000 clones, 80% to 95% seen once. Concerning this clone itself: The target antigen is unknown.

This sequence was found in a human patient who received an intestinal transplant, so some T cells may come from the graft donor. The V call is TRBV6-4, the J call TRBJ2-2, with D possibly being TRBD2 (6 bases). Specimen: PBMCs, collected 357 days after transplant. The CDR3 sequence is CASSEGDSNTGELFF. The CDR3, as DNA: TGTGCCAGCAGTGAAGGGGACTCGAACACCGGGGAGCTGTTTTTT.